The next 10 T cell receptor beta chains were all read from a single sample in a study of cytomegalovirus exposure and HLA in healthy donors. A multiplex PCR was run with 60 Vbeta primers and 13 Jbeta primers. The repertoire was sequenced with immunoSEQ multiplex PCR; TCRdb's copy has only in-frame clones and lacks some. The sample consists of about 70,000 clones, roughly four fifths of them appearing once. The sequencing input was PBMCs. The source of these receptors is a woman aged 60-75 years in good health and CMV-seropositive.

This sequence joins TRBV11-1 and TRBJ2-3; TRBD1 matches 8 bases. Germline CDR1 is SGHAT and CDR2 is FQDESV (reference sequence). V shed 5 bases, J shed 4 bases, and the junction held 14 bases outside the gene matches. This CDR3 contains 17 residues. The DNA for the CDR3 is TGTGCCAGCAGCCCCCCCGTTAAGGCAGGGGGCGCAGATACGCAGTATTTT. It specifies CASSPPVKAGGADTQYF.

This clone was counted a single time. CDR3 residues: CASRGTGHTIYF. Written as DNA, the CDR3 is TGTGCCAGCAGGGGGACAGGACACACCATATATTTT. The genes are TRBV6-1 and TRBJ1-3, with 8 bases aligning to TRBD1. Looked up from germline, CDR1 is MNHNS and CDR2 is SASEGT. This CDR3 has 12 amino acids. Losses at the gene ends were 6 bases for V and 8 bases for J; bases not matched to a gene: 3.

The V and J genes are TRBV4-1 and TRBJ1-6, with a tentative D call TRBD1 (5 bases). CDR1 MGHRA and CDR2 YSYEKL come from the germline V gene. The CDR3 is 15 residues long. V lost 0 bases, J lost 7 bases, and 10 bases lay in between. The CDR3 DNA follows: TGCGCCAGCAGCCAAGACAGGGTCCGAAATTCACCCCTCCACTTT. Protein product: CASSQDRVRNSPLHF.

The V and J genes are TRBV9 and TRBJ2-7, with 12 bases lining up with TRBD1. The germline V gene has CDR1 SGDLS and CDR2 YYNGEE. V shed 5 bases, J shed 6 bases, and the junction held 6 bases outside the gene matches. The length of the CDR3 is 14 residues. As DNA, the CDR3 is TGTGCCAGCAGTGCCCGGGACAGGGGGCGCGAGCAGTACTTC. Its translation is CASSARDRGREQYF. Filled out from reference TRBV9 and TRBJ2-7, the complete variable domain reads DSGVTQTPKHLITATGQRVTLRCSPRSGDLSVYWYQQSLDQGLQFLIQYYNGEERAKGNILERFSAQQFPDLHSELNLSSLELGDSALYFCASSARDRGREQYFGPGTRLTVT.

This clone was observed a handful of times. A far larger clone is off by one base, so a read error is likely. No conserved phenylalanine or tryptophan is present at the end of the CDR3, so a read error is the likely explanation. DNA for the CDR3: TGTGCCAGTAGTGGGACAGGGAAAATACAGCCCCAGCATGTT. Protein sequence: CASSGTGKIQPQHV. The chain carries TRBV19 and TRBJ1-5; TRBD1 matches at 9 bases. After removal of 5 bases from V and 7 bases from J, the junction contained 6 bases not matched to a gene. This CDR3 has 14 amino acids. The germline gives CDR1 LNHDA, CDR2 SQIVND (reference sequence).

The J gene is TRBJ1-5, the V gene TRBV2, with 7 nucleotides matching TRBD1. The CDR3 totals 15 residues. V lost 6 bases and J lost 1; bases outside the gene matches: 6. Germline CDR1 SNHLY, CDR2 FYNNEI. CDR3 residues: CASSVTGDSNQPQHF. Here the CDR3 DNA reads TGTGCCAGCAGCGTTACAGGGGACAGCAATCAGCCCCAGCATTTT.

This rearrangement joins TRBV5-6 to TRBJ1-2; no definite D call. Germline assignment: CDR1 SGHDT and CDR2 YYEEEE. The V end lost 0 bases, the J end lost 8 bases, and 11 bases lay between the germline ends. This CDR3 is built from 13 residues. CDR3 nucleotide sequence: TGTGCCAGCAGCTTGGAAGTTTCGGGGGGCTACACCTTC. Translated, it gives CASSLEVSGGYTF.

The chain uses TRBV19 and TRBJ1-1; TRBD1 might be the D (5 bases). The CDR3 has 13 residues. The germline V gene encodes CDR1 LNHDA and CDR2 SQIVND (reference sequence). The V and J ends lost 5 bases and 1 base respectively, with 8 bases between them. The CDR3 bases are TGTGCCAGTAGTTCCGGACAGAACACTGAAGCTTTCTTT. It encodes CASSSGQNTEAFF.

J is TRBJ1-1 and V is TRBV6-4; weak D call: TRBD1 (5 bases). The germline V gene encodes CDR1 MRHNA and CDR2 SNTAGT. Trimming removed 6 bases at V and 4 bases at J, with 15 bases between. The CDR3 length is 14 residues. In nucleotides, the CDR3 is TGTGCCAGCAGCCTCAGGGCAGGGCCCACTGAAGCTTTCTTT. It yields the protein CASSLRAGPTEAFF.

This rearrangement joins TRBV6-5 to TRBJ2-7, with D tentatively TRBD1 (6 bases). There are 13 residues in the CDR3. CDR1 is MNHEY and CDR2 is SVGAGI in the germline V gene. V lost 5 bases and J lost 2, with 10 bases in between. The CDR3 is CASSRDIPYEQYF. The CDR3, as DNA: TGTGCCAGCAGTCGGGACATCCCCTACGAGCAGTACTTC.